This is a list of T cell receptor beta chains from one sample in a study of T-cell memory formation after mild COVID-19. Each CDR3 protein is one row after TCRdb ran MiXCR on the 5' RACE reads. The table shows roughly 550,000 distinct CDR3 sequences, with roughly 22% occurring only once. The sample was PBMCs or a T cell subset sorted from them (not recorded which). These receptors originate from an adult woman who had mild COVID-19 (a few samples of this study predate the infection). Cell type and time point are not known. The CDR3 runs from the conserved cysteine through the conserved F or W. A D gene is named only where the DNA matches it firmly. Only part of the rows carry a size: once, few, many, or a class if the clone is expanded.

V	J	size	D	length	DNA	CDR3
TRBV7-2	TRBJ2-7	few	.	16	TGTGCCAGCAGTGGACCAGGCAGCCAGAACCCCTACGAGCAGTACTTC	CASSGPGSQNPYEQYF
TRBV29-1	TRBJ2-1	few	TRBD2	13	TGCAGCGTCGAGGTGGGAGGGGACAATGAGCAGTTCTTC	CSVEVGGDNEQFF
TRBV5-1	TRBJ2-1	few	.	16	TGCGCCAGCAGGAGTCTACAGGATAGCTCCTACAATGAGCAGTTCTTC	CASRSLQDSSYNEQFF
TRBV9	TRBJ2-3	.	.	14	TGTGCCAGCAGCGTCACCAAGAACACAGATACGCAGTATTTT	CASSVTKNTDTQYF
TRBV14	TRBJ2-1	few	.	16	TGTGCCAGCAGCCCGGTCGTTGTCGTTGGACACAATGAGCAGTTCTTC	CASSPVVVVGHNEQFF
TRBV20-1	TRBJ1-5	.	TRBD1	16	TGCAGTGCTAGAGAAAGGGGACAGGGGGCAGGTCAGCCCCAGCATTTT	CSARERGQGAGQPQHF
TRBV29-1	TRBJ1-2	once	.	13	TGCAGCGTTACGGGACGGCTTAACTATGGCTACACCTTC	CSVTGRLNYGYTF
TRBV7-9	TRBJ2-5	few	TRBD2	16	TGTGCCAGCAGCGCCCGGGGGGGCCGAGAAGTAGAGACCCAGTACTTC	CASSARGGREVETQYF
TRBV28	TRBJ2-3	.	TRBD2	15	TGTGCCAGCATCCGAGTAGCGGGGACCACAGATACGCAGTATTTT	CASIRVAGTTDTQYF
TRBV24-1	TRBJ1-1	many	.	12	TGTGCCACCAGTGACCGGGACACTGAAGCTTTCTTT	CATSDRDTEAFF
TRBV12-3/TRBV12-4	TRBJ2-3	few	.	15	TGTGCCAGCGCCATTGGAGGGGTAAGCACAGATACGCAGTATTTT	CASAIGGVSTDTQYF
TRBV7-2	TRBJ2-3	many	TRBD1	14	TGTGCCAGCAGCGTCGGGACAGGCGGAGATACGCAGTATTTT	CASSVGTGGDTQYF
TRBV14	TRBJ2-7	.	.	16	TGTGCCAGCAGCCAGTTTAGCAGGGGCCCAGGCTACGAGCAGTACTTC	CASSQFSRGPGYEQYF
TRBV5-1	TRBJ2-1	few	.	16	TGCGCCAGCAGCTCTCAGCCAGGTTCCCCTGGCAATGAGCAGTTCTTC	CASSSQPGSPGNEQFF
TRBV7-2	TRBJ2-7	.	.	16	TGTGCCAGCAGCCCCCCGGCGGCTAGGTCTCTCCACGAGCAGTACTTC	CASSPPAARSLHEQYF
TRBV5-1	TRBJ2-3	.	TRBD1	15	TGCGCCAGCAGCTTAGTGGGACAGGGAACCAATACGCAGTATTTT	CASSLVGQGTNTQYF
TRBV4-3	TRBJ2-7	.	TRBD2	21	TGCGCCAGCAGCCAAGTGGACTCACAGTGGGGGTGGAGCGGGAGCTTTTACGAGCAGTACTTC	CASSQVDSQWGWSGSFYEQYF
TRBV7-8	TRBJ1-3	many	.	14	TGTGCCAGCAGCTTACAGAGCTCTGGAAACACCATATATTTT	CASSLQSSGNTIYF
TRBV5-4	TRBJ2-1	.	TRBD1	16	TGTGCCAGCAGCCAACTCGACAGGGGAAAGTCGGCTGAGCAGTTCTTC	CASSQLDRGKSAEQFF
TRBV6-5	TRBJ2-7	.	.	13	TGTGCCAGCAGTTACCACCCGGGACGGGAGCAGTACTTC	CASSYHPGREQYF
TRBV9	TRBJ2-2	.	.	16	TGTGCCAGCAGCGTAGAATGGCTAGCCGTCACCGGGGAGCTGTTTTTT	CASSVEWLAVTGELFF
TRBV30	TRBJ2-7	.	TRBD2	18	TGTGCCTGGAGTGGCCAGACTAGCGGGAGGGGTCCCCCCTACGAGCAGTACTTC	CAWSGQTSGRGPPYEQYF
TRBV2	TRBJ1-2	few	.	15	TGTGCCAGCAGCGGACTCTCTGATGGACCCTACGGCTACACCTTC	CASSGLSDGPYGYTF
TRBV20-1	TRBJ1-1	once	.	18	TGCAGTGCTAGGGAGCTCGGGATCCCTTTAATCGATGGGGCTGAAGCTTTCTTT	CSARELGIPLIDGAEAFF
TRBV5-1	TRBJ2-1	few	TRBD1	14	TGCGCCAGCAGCTTCAGAACAGGGGACAATGAGCAGTTCTTC	CASSFRTGDNEQFF
TRBV7-8	TRBJ2-3	.	TRBD1	16	TGTGCCAGCAGCTGGTCCGGGACAGGGACCACAGATACGCAGTATTTT	CASSWSGTGTTDTQYF
TRBV20-1	TRBJ2-7	.	TRBD1	12	TGCAGTGCCGACGACAGGGAATCCGAGCAGTACTTC	CSADDRESEQYF
TRBV27	TRBJ1-1	.	.	14	TGTGCCAGCCAACGCGAAGGGTTAAGAACTGAAGCTTTCTTT	CASQREGLRTEAFF
TRBV27	TRBJ2-7	.	TRBD1	15	TGTGCCAGCAGTTTTCTCGGGACAGGGGGCGACGAGCAGTACTTC	CASSFLGTGGDEQYF
TRBV2	TRBJ2-3	.	TRBD2	16	TGTGCCAGCAGTGATACAGCGGGAGACAGCACAGATACGCAGTATTTT	CASSDTAGDSTDTQYF